These 20 T cell receptor beta chains came from one sample sequenced in a study of primary melanoma T cells and metastatic recurrence. Sequencing used immunoSEQ multiplex PCR; TCRdb keeps in-frame clones, though not all of them. The top ten clones hold 15% of a sample with 100 or so clones, about 72% of them seen once. The sequenced sample was melanoma tumor tissue. These receptor sequences come from a human donor with melanoma.

The CDR3 nucleotides read TGTGCCAGCAGTTTAGAGTCGAACACCGGGGAGCTGTTTTTT. Residues: CASSLESNTGELFF. The genes are TRBV28 and TRBJ2-2; unclear D gene. V was cut by 2 bases and J by 0 bases, with 4 bases left in between. Germline V gene sequence: CDR1 MDHEN, CDR2 SYDVKM. This CDR3 is 14 amino acids long.

The gene calls are TRBV9 and TRBJ2-1; TRBD2 aligns across 9 bases. J lost 7 bases, V lost 0 bases, and 5 bases had no gene match. The germline V gene encodes CDR1 SGDLS and CDR2 YYNGEE. The CDR3 runs to 15 residues. The CDR3 loop reads CASSVGGTSLNEQFF. The CDR3 coding sequence is TGTGCCAGCAGCGTAGGGGGGACTAGCCTGAATGAGCAGTTCTTC.

This clone was detected a few times. The chain employs TRBV29-1 and TRBJ2-1; 7 bases fit TRBD1. The CDR3 runs to 14 residues. The germline V gene has CDR1 SQVTM and CDR2 ANQGSEA. Losses at the gene ends were 2 bases for V and 8 bases for J; bases not matched to a gene: 9. CDR3 amino acids: CSVETTGMPHEQFF. The DNA of the CDR3 is TGCAGCGTTGAAACGACAGGGATGCCCCATGAGCAGTTCTTC.

The chain uses TRBV11-3 and TRBJ2-1, with D maybe TRBD2 (5 bases). V gave up 0 bases and J gave up 0 bases, with 18 bases separating them. Germline V CDR1 and CDR2: SGHNT, YENEEA. The CDR3 covers 19 residues. In nucleotides, the CDR3 is TGTGCCAGCAGCTTAGATAGCGTCCACCCTTCCAGCTCCTACAATGAGCAGTTCTTC. It is translated as CASSLDSVHPSSSYNEQFF.

The genes are TRBV23-1 and TRBJ2-7; 7 bases match TRBD1. TRBV23-1 is filed as an ORF, its function uncertain. The CDR3 is made up of 13 amino acids. The junction had 7 bases not matched to a gene; V was cut back by 6 bases and J by 5 bases. The CDR3 nucleotides are TGCGCCAGCAGCGGATCGGACAGGCACGAGCAGTACTTC. Residues: CASSGSDRHEQYF.

V is TRBV10-2 and J is TRBJ1-5; weak D call: TRBD1 (6 bases). Trimming left V 3 bases short and J 4 bases short, with 13 bases between. The germline gives CDR1 WSHSY, CDR2 SAAADI. This CDR3 has 15 amino acids. The CDR3: CASSDRGAGNQPQHF. The DNA of the CDR3 is TGCGCCAGCAGTGATCGGGGGGCTGGGAATCAGCCCCAGCATTTT.

The V gene is TRBV5-1, the J gene TRBJ2-1; TRBD1 matches 9 bases. CDR1 and CDR2 (germline): SGHRS, YFSETQ. This CDR3 region has 17 residues. V shed 5 bases, J shed 4 bases, and the junction held 13 bases outside the gene matches. As DNA, the CDR3 is TGCGCCAGCAGTCCCGGGACAGGGCACCCTACTTACAATGAGCAGTTCTTC. It encodes CASSPGTGHPTYNEQFF.

The chain joins TRBV11-3 to TRBJ2-5; 9 nucleotides align to TRBD2. The CDR3 has 14 amino acids. The germline CDR1 and CDR2 sequences are SGHNT and YENEEA. Germline trimming cut 5 bases from V and 5 bases from J; bases unmatched to any gene: 6. This CDR3 is CASSLGLAMETQYF. Written as DNA, the CDR3 is TGTGCCAGCAGCCTCGGACTAGCGATGGAGACCCAGTACTTC.

The rearrangement joins TRBV6-8 to TRBJ2-7; 11 nucleotides agree with TRBD1. Trimming took 6 bases from V and 7 from J; bases not matched to a gene: 11. This CDR3 contains 15 residues. Germline V gene data show CDR1 as MNHGY and CDR2 as SAAAGT. CDR3 DNA sequence: TGTGCCAGCAGCTACCGGGACAGGGGGACGTGGGAGCAGTACTTC. This codes for CASSYRDRGTWEQYF.

In DNA form, the CDR3 reads TGTGCCTGGAGTTTAATGTCCTACAATGAGCAGTTCTTC. It yields the protein CAWSLMSYNEQFF. The J gene is TRBJ2-1, the V gene TRBV30; no clear D gene. The CDR3 runs to 13 residues. Germline V CDR1 and CDR2: GTSNPN, SVGIG (reference sequence). V was cut by 2 bases and J by 1 base, with 6 bases left in between.

The chain uses TRBV14 and TRBJ2-3; TRBD2 matches at 7 bases. V lost 4 bases and J lost 4; bases outside the gene matches: 11. The CDR3 sequence is 16 residues long. Germline V gene data show CDR1 as SGHDN and CDR2 as FVKESK. The CDR3 sequence is CASSPYLAGRSDTQYF. In nucleotides, the CDR3 is TGTGCCAGCAGCCCCTACTTAGCGGGTAGATCAGATACGCAGTATTTT. The whole variable domain, filled in from reference TRBV14 and TRBJ2-3, reads EAGVTQFPSHSVIEKGQTVTLRCDPISGHDNLYWYRRVMGKEIKFLLHFVKESKQDESGMPNNRFLAERTGGTYSTLKVQPAELEDSGVYFCASSPYLAGRSDTQYFGPGTRLTVL.

About this clone: One end of the junction varies from germline; a read error may be responsible. The V call is TRBV30, the J call TRBJ1-2; no clear D gene. CDR3 length: 13 residues. CDR1 GTSNPN and CDR2 SVGIG come from the germline V gene (reference sequence). The CDR3 spells CALQLVAEYGYTF. DNA for the CDR3: TGTGCCTTACAACTTGTGGCAGAGTATGGTTACACCTTC.

Only a few counts were recorded for this clone. V and J are TRBV19 and TRBJ2-1; 9 bases are shared with TRBD1. This CDR3 has 15 amino acids. Germline V gene data show CDR1 as LNHDA and CDR2 as SQIVND (reference sequence). After removal of 9 bases from V and 1 base from J, the junction contained 7 bases not matched to a gene. The CDR3 coding sequence is TGTGCCAGCAGCCCGGGACAGGGTTCCTACAATGAGCAGTTCTTC. Protein product: CASSPGQGSYNEQFF.

This chain joins TRBV14 and TRBJ2-7, with 11 bases fitting TRBD2. The CDR3 runs 15 residues. The V gene's germline CDR1 is SGHDN and CDR2 FVKESK. The V and J ends lost 7 bases and 1 base, in that order; junction bases with no gene match: 6. This CDR3 is CASNRGTSGSYEQYF. The CDR3 region has the DNA TGTGCCAGCAACCGAGGGACTAGCGGATCCTACGAGCAGTACTTC.

The chain recombines TRBV6-8 with TRBJ2-6, with a tentative D call TRBD1 (5 bases). Germline V gene lookup returns CDR1 MNHGY and CDR2 SAAAGT. This CDR3 spans 15 amino acids. V gave up 5 bases and J gave up 0 bases, with 8 bases separating them. Written as DNA, the CDR3 is TGTGCCAGCAGTCAGGGTTTCTCTGGGGCCAACGTCCTGACTTTC. Translated, it gives CASSQGFSGANVLTF.

V usage is TRBV11-3 and J usage is TRBJ1-1; D unresolved. The CDR3 runs to 14 residues. CDR1 SGHNT and CDR2 YENEEA come from the germline V gene. Trimming stripped 5 bases from V and 1 base from J, with 11 bases between. The CDR3 bases are TGTGCCAGCAGCACGCATAGGGCGAACACTGAAGCTTTCTTT. It is translated as CASSTHRANTEAFF.

This clone was detected a few times. This chain uses TRBV6-8 with TRBJ1-4; TRBD1 might be the D (6 bases). Germline CDR1 reads MNHGY; CDR2 reads SAAAGT. V was pared by 6 bases and J by 0 bases, with 11 bases between. The CDR3 contains 15 residues. CDR3 loop: CASRLGQTTNEKLFF. Here the CDR3 DNA reads TGTGCCAGCAGGCTCGGACAGACAACTAATGAAAAACTGTTTTTT.

This clone came up once. V and J are TRBV11-3 and TRBJ2-7, with 7 bases aligning to TRBD1. The CDR3 is made up of 16 amino acids. Germline CDR1 SGHNT, CDR2 YENEEA. Trimming at V came to 1 base and at J to 0 bases, leaving 6 bases not matched to a gene. The CDR3 loop is CASSLGGTVGSYEQYF. The CDR3 DNA is TGTGCCAGCAGCTTAGGGGGGACAGTCGGCTCCTACGAGCAGTACTTC.

J is TRBJ2-1 and V is TRBV6-8, with 8 nucleotides matching TRBD2. V shed 6 bases, J shed 0 bases, and the junction held 16 bases outside the gene matches. From germline, CDR1 is MNHGY and CDR2 SAAAGT. This CDR3 comprises 19 residues. CDR3 amino acids: CASRLGAGGPVLSYNEQFF. CDR3 nucleotide sequence: TGTGCCAGCAGGCTCGGGGCGGGAGGCCCTGTCCTCTCCTACAATGAGCAGTTCTTC.

J is TRBJ1-4 and V is TRBV6-8; 8 bases map to TRBD1. Per germline, CDR1 MNHGY and CDR2 SAAAGT. The trim removed 5 bases at V and 6 bases at J, leaving 2 bases unmatched. The length of the CDR3 is 13 residues. CDR3 coding DNA: TGTGCCAGCAGTGGACAGGGACATGAAAAACTGTTTTTT. As protein: CASSGQGHEKLFF.